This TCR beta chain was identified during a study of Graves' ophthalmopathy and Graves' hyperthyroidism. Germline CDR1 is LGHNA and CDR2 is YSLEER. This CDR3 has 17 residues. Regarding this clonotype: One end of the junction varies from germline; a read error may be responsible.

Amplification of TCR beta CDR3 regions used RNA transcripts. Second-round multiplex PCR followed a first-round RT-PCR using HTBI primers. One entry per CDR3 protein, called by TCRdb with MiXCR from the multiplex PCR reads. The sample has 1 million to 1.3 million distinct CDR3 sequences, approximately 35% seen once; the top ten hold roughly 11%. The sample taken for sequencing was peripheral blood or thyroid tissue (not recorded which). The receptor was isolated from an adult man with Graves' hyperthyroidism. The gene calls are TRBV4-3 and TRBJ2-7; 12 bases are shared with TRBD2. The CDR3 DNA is TGCGCCAGCAGCCAAGGGACTAGCGGGGTTAGCTCCTGCGAGCAGTACTTC. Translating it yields CASSQGTSGVSSCEQYF.